This entry lists 2 T cell receptor beta chains sequenced from one sample in a study of CD8 T cells in Susac syndrome. The RNA input was roughly 0.45 to 1 ug, and it was reverse transcribed with random hexamers. TCRdb reanalysed the immunoSEQ multiplex PCR reads using MiXCR and keeps one entry per CDR3 protein. The table shows some 200,000 distinct CDR3 sequences, with roughly nine tenths occurring only once. Sequenced: CD4+ T cells from PBMCs. The receptors originated from a human donor with Susac syndrome.

This clonotype was observed once. V and J are TRBV24-1 and TRBJ2-3, with D perhaps TRBD2 (7 bases). This CDR3 contains 15 residues. In germline, CDR1 is KGHDR, CDR2 SFDVKD. The V end was cut by 4 bases, the J end by 7 bases, with 17 bases between. The CDR3 nucleotides are TGTGCCACCAGTGACGGGGGGCCGAGTCGAAATACGCAGTATTTT. It is translated as CATSDGGPSRNTQYF.

This chain links TRBV3-1 with TRBJ1-1, with a possible D match to TRBD1 (5 bases). V was cut by 2 bases and J by 3 bases, with 13 bases left in between. Germline CDR1 and CDR2: LGHDT and YNNKEL (reference sequence). The CDR3 has 15 amino acids. Here the CDR3 DNA reads TGTGCCAGCAGCCAAAAGGGGCGGGGGGACACTGAAGCTTTCTTT. This gives the protein CASSQKGRGDTEAFF.